This section outlines one T cell receptor beta chain sequence together with its context. What this receptor recognizes is not known. Nothing much larger sits one base from this clone, and base qualities are not available. The collaborating institutions used their own protocols to collect whole blood in K2EDTA tubes. For TCRbeta analysis, collaborators shipped samples in one of three forms: frozen whole blood, isolated PBMCs, or DNA extracted from either of those sample types. This sample stems from a study of blood T cell repertoires in COVID-19 (dated by TCRdb to 2019 to 2021). The study in broad terms: The collaborator samples originated in the United States, Italy and Spain and spanned the acute and convalescent phases of COVID-19. The repertoires were made available in a free public database intended to serve as a resource for research on the immune response to SARS-CoV-2. Where HLA class I and class II types were available, the types were taken from metadata supplied by the sample provider, not from assay-based typing. Nearly every sample came with metadata listing a de-identified subject ID, COVID-19 status, age in years and sex. Subjects who had been exposed to COVID-19, were actively infected with it, or had recovered from it provided the deeply sampled blood TCRbeta repertoires that made up the dataset. Samples came from the ongoing ImmuneRACE study (first 160 participants) plus 1,254 subjects from 6 global collaborators. The material from the prospective study consisted of cDNA or gDNA derived from T cells, B-cell-depleted T cells, or PBMCs. Summary of the overall study and its limitations: Clinical and demographic metadata were provided uncurated, with the amount varying by source and participant.

The CDR3 spans 16 residues, from the cysteine through the phenylalanine. Left in the record is the CDR3 DNA by itself, 48 bases read in frame from the first base. V loses 4 bases of germline sequence and J loses 7 bases, and the interval between the two ends is 22 bases. Looking up the germline V gene (reference sequence) yields CDR1 LGHDT and CDR2 YNNKEL. The immunoSEQ Assay, a bias-controlled multiplex PCR, was used to amplify TCRbeta CDR3 regions from genomic DNA. As for how the authors treated the data: Within the assay, amplification of reference gene primers was used to estimate how many nucleated cells each sample contained. To quantify the absolute abundance of each unique TCRbeta CDR3 rearrangement, sequence reads were collapsed and filtered. For each sample, productive Simpson clonality was calculated as the square root of Simpson's diversity index over productive rearrangements. TCRdb retrieved this table from immuneACCESS and kept in-frame rearrangements only. Not all clones are present; in checked studies, unresolved V genes account for under half, and no reason is known for the remainder. The V and J calls and the clone size are those of that table, but D and trimming were determined from the DNA. This sample has about 69,000 clones in its table, and approximately 85% of those were observed once. Over 2.5% of the sample comes from the top ten.

The sequenced sample was peripheral blood. The source is a man older than 75 with acute or convalescent COVID-19. The chain is encoded by TRBV3-1 (or the pseudogene TRBV3-2) joined to TRBJ2-5, and perhaps TRBD2 as D gene, on 7 matching bases. The CDR3 protein is CASSPQSTSAQGTQYF. At the DNA level, the sequence is TGTGCCAGCAGCCCCCAATCAACTAGCGCACAGGGGACCCAGTACTTC.